These 6 T cell receptor beta chains originate from one sample sequenced in a study of OX40 agonist ivuxolimab in advanced cancers. Repertoires were generated with immunoSEQ multiplex PCR, while TCRdb's copy carries only in-frame clones and drops some. Altogether some 83,000 clones are present, 90% to 95% being singletons, with the ten largest covering approximately 0.69%. The sample in question was CD4+ or CD8+ T cells sorted from blood, obtained in a trial of the OX40 agonist ivuxolimab. Receptors were obtained from an adult with an advanced solid tumor such as melanoma, head and neck, liver or kidney cancer.

This sequence joins TRBV7-8 and TRBJ1-3, with no clear D. V lost 4 bases and J lost 0, with 7 bases in between. CDR1 SGHVS and CDR2 FQNEAQ come from the germline V gene. There are 14 residues in the CDR3. For the CDR3, the DNA is TGTGCCAGCAGCTCCTACGGCTCTGGAAACACCATATATTTT. Translated: CASSSYGSGNTIYF.

The rearrangement links TRBV27 to TRBJ1-5; maybe TRBD1 (5 bases). Germline V gene lookup returns CDR1 MNHEY and CDR2 SMNVEV (reference sequence). The CDR3 loop spans 16 amino acids. V lost 3 bases, J lost 4 bases, and 16 bases lay in between. CDR3 sequence (DNA): TGTGCCAGCAGTTTGGGGGGGAGTCTGGGGAATCAGCCCCAGCATTTT. Amino acids: CASSLGGSLGNQPQHF.

This sequence joins TRBV10-3 and TRBJ2-7; D is perhaps TRBD2 (6 bases). V gave up 3 bases and J gave up 0 bases, with 9 bases separating them. The germline gives CDR1 ENHRY, CDR2 SYGVKD. This CDR3 is 14 amino acids long. CDR3 DNA sequence: TGTGCCATCAGTGAAGACGGGAGCTCCTACGAGCAGTACTTC. Protein product: CAISEDGSSYEQYF.

The chain recombines TRBV28 with TRBJ2-3, with TRBD2 identical over 12 bases. V lost 2 bases to trimming and J lost 6 bases; unmatched junction nucleotides: 21. The CDR3 extends over 21 amino acids. The germline gives CDR1 MDHEN, CDR2 SYDVKM. The CDR3 DNA reads as TGTGCCAGCAGTTTAATAAAGGGTGCCGCGACTAGCGGGAGTCTGAGGGATACGCAGTATTTT. This translates into CASSLIKGAATSGSLRDTQYF.

The chain carries TRBV10-1 and TRBJ2-5; 8 bases map to TRBD2. The ends lost 3 bases at V and 5 bases at J; junction bases unmatched: 5. The CDR3 spans 14 residues. Per germline, CDR1 WNHNN and CDR2 SYGVQD (reference sequence). The CDR3: CASSESGRSETQYF. The DNA of the CDR3 is TGCGCCAGCAGTGAAAGCGGGAGATCGGAGACCCAGTACTTC.

This clone showed up just once. The chain uses TRBV14 and TRBJ1-6; D ambiguous. V dropped 3 bases and J dropped 7 bases, with 10 bases sitting between them. Germline V gene sequence: CDR1 SGHDN, CDR2 FVKESK. The CDR3 runs to 14 residues. The CDR3 sequence: CASSHYSPNSPLHF. DNA for the CDR3: TGTGCCAGCAGCCATTACAGTCCGAATTCACCCCTCCACTTT. The whole variable domain, filled in from reference TRBV14 and TRBJ1-6, reads EAGVTQFPSHSVIEKGQTVTLRCDPISGHDNLYWYRRVMGKEIKFLLHFVKESKQDESGMPNNRFLAERTGGTYSTLKVQPAELEDSGVYFCASSHYSPNSPLHFGNGTRLTVT.